This T cell receptor (beta chain) was identified in a study of low-dose radiotherapy and immunotherapy resistance in tumors. The CDR3 has 12 residues. This clonotype came up many times. At one of its ends the junction is not consistent with the germline gene, which may arise from a read error. Alpha and beta chains were covered, as first-strand cDNA relied on TRAV- and TRBV-specific primers. Both a constant-region primer and a V-primer adapter served to amplify TCRs across 15 to 25 PCR cycles. TCRdb itself ran the reads through MiXCR, one entry per CDR3 protein. The sample gives some 39,000 distinct CDR3 sequences, around a third of which show up once; 3.5% to 4% is in the top ten. Time point here: before trial treatment.

The chain joins TRBV5-3 to TRBJ1-1; 7 nucleotides align to TRBD1. TRBV5-3 is assigned to the ORF class and has an uncertain function. Specimen: PBMCs, collected before treatment. The receptor was isolated from a male donor with gallbladder cancer. The CDR3 coding sequence is TGTGCCAGCAGCTTTTGGACAGGAGAAGCTTTCTTT. Translation: CASSFWTGEAFF.